This T cell receptor beta chain was profiled in a study of blood T cell repertoires in COVID-19. V shed 6 bases, J shed 3 bases, and the junction held 5 bases outside the gene matches. Per the germline V gene, CDR1 is MNHEY and CDR2 is SMNVEV (reference sequence). This CDR3 comprises 13 residues. The method was immunoSEQ multiplex PCR; TCRdb's version includes in-frame clones alone and lacks a portion of them. Of 200,000 or so clones listed, almost 80% are singletons. J is TRBJ2-7 and V is TRBV27; 7 bases map to TRBD2. The sample consisted of peripheral blood. This sequence originates from a man between 60 and 70 years old with active or convalescent COVID-19. CDR3 coding DNA: TGTGCCAGCAGAGCGGGAATGAACTACGAGCAGTACTTC. The encoded protein is CASRAGMNYEQYF.